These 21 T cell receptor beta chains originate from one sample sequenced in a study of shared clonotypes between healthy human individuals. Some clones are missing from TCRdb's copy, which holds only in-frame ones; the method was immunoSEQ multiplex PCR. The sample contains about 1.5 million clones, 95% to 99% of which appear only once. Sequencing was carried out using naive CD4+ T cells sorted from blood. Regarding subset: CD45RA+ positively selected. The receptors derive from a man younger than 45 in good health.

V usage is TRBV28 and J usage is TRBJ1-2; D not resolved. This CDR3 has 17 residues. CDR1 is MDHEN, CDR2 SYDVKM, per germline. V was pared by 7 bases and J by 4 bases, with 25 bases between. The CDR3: CASTPPNGAMGGYGYTF. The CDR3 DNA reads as TGTGCCAGCACCCCCCCCAATGGCGCAATGGGAGGCTATGGCTACACCTTC.

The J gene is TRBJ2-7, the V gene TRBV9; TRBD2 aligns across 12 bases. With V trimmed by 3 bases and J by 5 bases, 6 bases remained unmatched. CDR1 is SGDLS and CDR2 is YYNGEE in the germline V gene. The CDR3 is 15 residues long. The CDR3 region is CASSGGLAGNNEQYF. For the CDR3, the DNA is TGTGCCAGCAGCGGAGGACTAGCGGGAAATAACGAGCAGTACTTC.

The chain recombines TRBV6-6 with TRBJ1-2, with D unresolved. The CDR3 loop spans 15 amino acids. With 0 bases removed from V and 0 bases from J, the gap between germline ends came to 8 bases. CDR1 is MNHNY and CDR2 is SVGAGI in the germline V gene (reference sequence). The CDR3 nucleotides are TGTGCCAGCAGTTACTCGGCCGCTGCTAACTATGGCTACACCTTC. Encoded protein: CASSYSAAANYGYTF.

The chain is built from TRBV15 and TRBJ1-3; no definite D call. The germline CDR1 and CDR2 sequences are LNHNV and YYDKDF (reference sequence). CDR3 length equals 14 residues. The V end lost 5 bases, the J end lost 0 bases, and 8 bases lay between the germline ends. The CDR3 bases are TGTGCCACCAGCGGCCACAGCTCTGGAAACACCATATATTTT. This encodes CATSGHSSGNTIYF.

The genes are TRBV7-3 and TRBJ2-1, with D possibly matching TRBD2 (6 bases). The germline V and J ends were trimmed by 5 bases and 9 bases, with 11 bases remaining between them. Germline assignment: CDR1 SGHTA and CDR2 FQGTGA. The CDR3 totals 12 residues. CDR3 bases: TGTGCCAGCAGCCACCAGACTAGTGAGCAGTTCTTC. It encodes CASSHQTSEQFF.

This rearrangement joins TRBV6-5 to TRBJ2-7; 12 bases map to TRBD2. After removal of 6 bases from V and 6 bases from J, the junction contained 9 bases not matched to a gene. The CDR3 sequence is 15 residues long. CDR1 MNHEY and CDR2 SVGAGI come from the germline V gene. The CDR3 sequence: CASRPPLAGGGEQYF. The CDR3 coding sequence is TGTGCCAGCAGACCACCACTAGCGGGAGGAGGCGAGCAGTACTTC.

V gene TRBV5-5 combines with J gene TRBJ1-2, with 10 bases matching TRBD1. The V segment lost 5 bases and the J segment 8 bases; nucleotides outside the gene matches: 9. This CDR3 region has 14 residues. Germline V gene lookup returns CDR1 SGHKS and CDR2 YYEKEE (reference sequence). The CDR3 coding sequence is TGTGCCAGCAGGCCCGGGACAGGGGTATTCGGCTACACCTTC. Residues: CASRPGTGVFGYTF.

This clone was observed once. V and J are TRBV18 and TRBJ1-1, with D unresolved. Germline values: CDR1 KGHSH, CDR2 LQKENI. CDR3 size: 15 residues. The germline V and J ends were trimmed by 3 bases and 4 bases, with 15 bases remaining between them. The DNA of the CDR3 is TGTGCCAGCTCACCCCGGAATGAGGTTCCCACTGAAGCTTTCTTT. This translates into CASSPRNEVPTEAFF.

The CDR3: CASSLLVGENTEAFF. The CDR3 DNA reads TGCGCCAGCAGCTTGTTAGTCGGGGAGAACACTGAAGCTTTCTTT. This chain joins TRBV5-1 and TRBJ1-1; D gene uncertain. Germline V CDR1 and CDR2: SGHRS, YFSETQ. V lost 1 base and J lost 1, with 11 bases in between. The CDR3 extends over 15 amino acids.

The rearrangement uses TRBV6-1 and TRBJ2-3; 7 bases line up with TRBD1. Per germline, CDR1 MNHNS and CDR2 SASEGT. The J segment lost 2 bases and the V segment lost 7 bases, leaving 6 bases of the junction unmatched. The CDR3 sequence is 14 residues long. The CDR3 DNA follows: TGTGCCAGCACCGCCGGGACAGACACAGATACGCAGTATTTT. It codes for CASTAGTDTDTQYF.

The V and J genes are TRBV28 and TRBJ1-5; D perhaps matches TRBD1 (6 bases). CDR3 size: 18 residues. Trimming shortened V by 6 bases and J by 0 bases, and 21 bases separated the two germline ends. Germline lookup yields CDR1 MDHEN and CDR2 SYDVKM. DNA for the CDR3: TGTGCCAGCAGAAACATTTGGGACACTCACAATAGCAATCAGCCCCAGCATTTT. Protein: CASRNIWDTHNSNQPQHF.

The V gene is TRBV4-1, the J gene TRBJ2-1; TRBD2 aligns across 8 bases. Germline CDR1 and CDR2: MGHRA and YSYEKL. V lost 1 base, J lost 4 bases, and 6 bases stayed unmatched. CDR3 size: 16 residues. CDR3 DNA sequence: TGCGCCAGCAGCCAAGTGTTTAGCGGGGTTTACAATGAGCAGTTCTTC. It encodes CASSQVFSGVYNEQFF.

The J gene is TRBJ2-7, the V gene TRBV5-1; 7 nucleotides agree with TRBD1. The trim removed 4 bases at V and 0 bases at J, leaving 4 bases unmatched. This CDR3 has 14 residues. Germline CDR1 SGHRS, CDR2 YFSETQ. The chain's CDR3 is CASSDDRVSYEQYF. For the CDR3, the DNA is TGCGCCAGCAGCGATGACAGGGTCTCCTACGAGCAGTACTTC.

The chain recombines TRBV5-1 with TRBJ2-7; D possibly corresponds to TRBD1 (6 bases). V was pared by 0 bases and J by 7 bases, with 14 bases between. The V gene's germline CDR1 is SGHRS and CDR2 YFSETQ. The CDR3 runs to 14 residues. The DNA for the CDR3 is TGCGCCAGCAGCTTGGGACAGGCGCCAGGGGAGCAGTACTTC. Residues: CASSLGQAPGEQYF.

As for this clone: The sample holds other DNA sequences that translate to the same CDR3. CDR3 in amino acids: CASSPTGEYGYTF. The CDR3 nucleotides read TGCGCCAGCAGCCCCACAGGGGAATATGGCTACACCTTC. The chain employs TRBV5-1 and TRBJ1-2; 7 bases align to TRBD1. Trimming removed 4 bases from V and 5 bases from J; junction bases left unmatched: 5. This CDR3 spans 13 amino acids. From germline, CDR1 is SGHRS and CDR2 YFSETQ.

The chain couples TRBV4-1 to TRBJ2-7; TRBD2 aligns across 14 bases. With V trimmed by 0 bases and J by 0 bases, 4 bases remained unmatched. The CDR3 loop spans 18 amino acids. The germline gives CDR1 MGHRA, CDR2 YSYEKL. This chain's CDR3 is CASSQDGGLAGASYEQYF. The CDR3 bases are TGCGCCAGCAGCCAAGATGGGGGACTAGCGGGAGCCTCCTACGAGCAGTACTTC.

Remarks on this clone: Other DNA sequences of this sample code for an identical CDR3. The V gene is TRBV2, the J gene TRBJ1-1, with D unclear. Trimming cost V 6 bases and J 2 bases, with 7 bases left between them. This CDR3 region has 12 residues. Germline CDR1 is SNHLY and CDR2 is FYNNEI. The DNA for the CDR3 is TGTGCCAGCAGCGTCGACAACACTGAAGCTTTCTTT. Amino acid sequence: CASSVDNTEAFF. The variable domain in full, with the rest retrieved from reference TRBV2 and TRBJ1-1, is EPEVTQTPSHQVTQMGQEVILRCVPISNHLYFYWYRQILGQKVEFLVSFYNNEISEKSEIFDDQFSVERPDGSNFTLKIRSTKLEDSAMYFCASSVDNTEAFFGQGTRLTVV.

The CDR3 protein is CASSFRPSGTYEQYF. The CDR3 nucleotides read TGTGCCAGCAGTTTCCGTCCTAGCGGTACCTACGAGCAGTACTTC. The rearrangement joins TRBV27 to TRBJ2-7, with 7 bases that match TRBD2. The CDR3 runs to 15 residues. Germline assignment: CDR1 MNHEY and CDR2 SMNVEV (reference sequence). Trimming took 3 bases from V and 2 from J; bases not matched to a gene: 7.

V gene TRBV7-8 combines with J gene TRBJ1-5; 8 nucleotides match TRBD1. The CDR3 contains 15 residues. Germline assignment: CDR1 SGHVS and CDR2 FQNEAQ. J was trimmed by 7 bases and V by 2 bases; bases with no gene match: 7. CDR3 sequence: CASSLFSGGDQPQHF. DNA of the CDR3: TGTGCCAGCAGCTTATTCTCAGGGGGCGACCAGCCCCAGCATTTT.

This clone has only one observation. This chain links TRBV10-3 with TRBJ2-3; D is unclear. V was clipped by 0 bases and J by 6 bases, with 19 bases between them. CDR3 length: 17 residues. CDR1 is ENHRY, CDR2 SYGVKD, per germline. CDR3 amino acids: CAISESLQVGLGDTQYF. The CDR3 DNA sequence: TGTGCCATCAGTGAGTCCTTGCAGGTGGGTCTCGGCGATACGCAGTATTTT.

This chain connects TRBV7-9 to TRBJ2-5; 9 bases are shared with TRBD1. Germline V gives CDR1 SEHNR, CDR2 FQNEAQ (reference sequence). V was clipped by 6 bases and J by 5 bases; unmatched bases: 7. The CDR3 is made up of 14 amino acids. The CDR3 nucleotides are TGTGCCAGCAGATCGGACAGGGGACGGGAGACCCAGTACTTC. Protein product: CASRSDRGRETQYF.